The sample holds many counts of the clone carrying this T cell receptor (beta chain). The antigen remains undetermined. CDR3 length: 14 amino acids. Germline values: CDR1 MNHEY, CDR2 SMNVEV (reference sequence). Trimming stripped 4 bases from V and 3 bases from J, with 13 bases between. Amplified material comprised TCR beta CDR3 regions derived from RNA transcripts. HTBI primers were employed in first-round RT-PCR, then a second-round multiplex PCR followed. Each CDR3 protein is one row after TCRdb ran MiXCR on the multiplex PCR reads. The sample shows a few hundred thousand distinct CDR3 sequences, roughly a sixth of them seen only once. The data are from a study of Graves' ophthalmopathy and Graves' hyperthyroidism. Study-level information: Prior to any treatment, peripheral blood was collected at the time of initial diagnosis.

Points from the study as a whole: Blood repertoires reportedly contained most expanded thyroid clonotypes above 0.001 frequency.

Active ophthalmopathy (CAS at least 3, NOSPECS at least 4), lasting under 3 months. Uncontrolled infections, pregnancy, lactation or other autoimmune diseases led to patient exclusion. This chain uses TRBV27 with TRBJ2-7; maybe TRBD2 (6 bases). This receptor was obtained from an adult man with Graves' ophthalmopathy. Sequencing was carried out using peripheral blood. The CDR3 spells CASSSFGSNYEQYF. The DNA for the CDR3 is TGTGCCAGCAGTTCTTTCGGGAGTAACTACGAGCAGTACTTC.